The next 16 T cell receptor beta chains were all read from a single sample in a study of vaccination effects on CD4 cells after COVID-19. These TCRs are of unknown antigen specificity. Repertoires were generated with immunoSEQ multiplex PCR, while TCRdb's copy carries only in-frame clones and drops some. The sample holds 30,000 to 45,000 clones, roughly 76% seen once. Antigen-specific CD4+ T cells were first expanded with viral peptide pools by the ViraFEST assay and only then sequenced. Scientists isolated CD4+ T cells after an approximately 10-day culture period ended. The study found no prior SARS-CoV-2 infection in the vaccine recipients, who tested negative for nucleocapsid antibodies. The sample was CD4+ T cells from PBMCs cultured with SARS-CoV-2 spike peptides, taken before COVID-19 vaccination. These receptor sequences come from a human donor who received a COVID-19 vaccine.

V gene TRBV7-2 combines with J gene TRBJ2-5; D may be TRBD1 (6 bases). Trimming removed 2 bases at V and 0 bases at J, with 7 bases between. CDR1 and CDR2 (germline): SGHTA, FQGNSA. The CDR3 totals 14 residues. In DNA form, the CDR3 reads TGTGCCAGCAGCTTACAGGGGTACCAAGAGACCCAGTACTTC. Protein sequence: CASSLQGYQETQYF.

This clone was picked up one time. The V and J genes are TRBV28 and TRBJ1-2, with D tentatively TRBD1 (5 bases). Trimming took off 5 bases at V and 5 bases at J, with 9 bases between the two ends. The CDR3 covers 12 residues. The germline V gene has CDR1 MDHEN and CDR2 SYDVKM. CDR3 nucleotides: TGTGCCAGCAGTGTAGGGGAGTATGGCTACACCTTC. This encodes CASSVGEYGYTF.

The rearrangement joins TRBV24-1 to TRBJ2-3, with 8 positions matching TRBD1. The J segment lost 2 bases and the V segment lost 3 bases, leaving 6 bases of the junction unmatched. The CDR3 contains 16 residues. Looked up from germline, CDR1 is KGHDR and CDR2 is SFDVKD. The CDR3 loop reads CATSDPGTGPTDTQYF. Here the CDR3 DNA reads TGTGCCACCAGTGATCCCGGGACAGGCCCCACAGATACGCAGTATTTT.

V gene TRBV28 combines with J gene TRBJ1-1, with D perhaps matching TRBD1 (5 bases). The CDR3 length is 16 residues. Trimming shortened V by 7 bases and J by 2 bases, and 20 bases separated the two germline ends. Germline CDR1 reads MDHEN; CDR2 reads SYDVKM. CDR3 DNA sequence: TGTGCCAGCACCCCGTTTGGGGCGAGGGGTAACACTGAAGCTTTCTTT. Protein product: CASTPFGARGNTEAFF.

The chain uses TRBV5-5 and TRBJ2-2; no reliable D call. The CDR3 is 17 residues long. The V end lost 0 bases, the J end lost 3 bases, and 15 bases lay between the germline ends. From germline, CDR1 is SGHKS and CDR2 YYEKEE (reference sequence). The CDR3 here is CASSLDVLAPYTGELFF. The CDR3 coding sequence is TGTGCCAGCAGCTTGGATGTCCTTGCCCCTTACACCGGGGAGCTGTTTTTT.

This clone was counted once. This chain connects TRBV5-4 to TRBJ2-1, with 11 bases aligning to TRBD2. CDR1 is SGHNT, CDR2 YYREEE, per germline (reference sequence). V trimming: 5 bases; J trimming: 6 bases; junction bases outside the gene matches: 7. This CDR3 has 15 amino acids. Here the CDR3 DNA reads TGTGCCAGCAGTTCTAGCGGGGGGATACTCAATGAGCAGTTCTTC. As protein: CASSSSGGILNEQFF.

V is TRBV6-6 and J is TRBJ1-2; a weak D match, TRBD1 (5 bases). CDR3 length: 14 amino acids. V was trimmed by 0 bases and J by 4 bases, leaving 9 bases between them. Germline V gene data show CDR1 as MNHNY and CDR2 as SVGAGI (reference sequence). Written as DNA, the CDR3 is TGTGCCAGCAGTTACTCGGAACAGGCCTATGGCTACACCTTC. Protein product: CASSYSEQAYGYTF.

This clone was recorded a few times. CDR3 loop: CSVGQGRNTEAFF. The CDR3 DNA is TGCAGCGTTGGACAGGGGAGGAACACTGAAGCTTTCTTT. The chain links TRBV29-1 to TRBJ1-1, with TRBD1 matching 8 bases. CDR1 and CDR2 from the germline V gene are SQVTM and ANQGSEA. CDR3 length equals 13 residues. With V trimmed by 4 bases and J by 1 base, 2 bases remained unmatched.

The chain employs TRBV19 and TRBJ1-6, with TRBD1 matching 10 bases. Trimming at V came to 4 bases and at J to 14 bases, leaving 11 bases not matched to a gene. This CDR3 is 15 amino acids long. Looked up from germline, CDR1 is LNHDA and CDR2 is SQIVND (reference sequence). The DNA for the CDR3 is TGTGCCAGTAGTAGCCTGACAGGGGGCCGGGGGACCCTCCACTTT. Its translation is CASSSLTGGRGTLHF.

V and J are TRBV6-1 and TRBJ1-1, with D tentatively TRBD1 (6 bases). This CDR3 comprises 17 residues. Germline V CDR1 and CDR2: MNHNS, SASEGT. The V end was cut by 0 bases, the J end by 2 bases, with 16 bases between. The DNA of the CDR3 is TGTGCCAGCAGTGAAGCGTTATTCGGGGGGGGCAACACTGAAGCTTTCTTT. As protein: CASSEALFGGGNTEAFF.

This chain uses TRBV5-1 with TRBJ2-7, with D unclear. Germline V CDR1 and CDR2: SGHRS, YFSETQ. The CDR3 totals 14 residues. V lost 0 bases and J lost 4, with 11 bases in between. CDR3 coding DNA: TGCGCCAGCAGCTTGGATACAAACAAATACGAGCAGTACTTC. Encoded protein: CASSLDTNKYEQYF.

For the CDR3, the DNA is TGTGCCAGCAGCTCAAGGGACAGGGATCAGCCCCAGCATTTT. It translates to CASSSRDRDQPQHF. The chain couples TRBV5-6 to TRBJ1-5; 9 nucleotides line up with TRBD1. Germline V gene data show CDR1 as SGHDT and CDR2 as YYEEEE. The CDR3 has 14 amino acids. Trimming took 3 bases from V and 5 from J; bases not matched to a gene: 3.

This rearrangement joins TRBV7-9 to TRBJ1-5; 7 bases are a match to TRBD1. Germline CDR1 reads SEHNR; CDR2 reads FQNEAQ (reference sequence). The trim removed 5 bases at V and 2 bases at J, leaving 12 bases unmatched. CDR3 size: 17 residues. The CDR3 is CASSHTDRHEGNQPQHF. Here the CDR3 DNA reads TGTGCCAGCAGCCACACGGACAGGCACGAGGGCAATCAGCCCCAGCATTTT.

The chain uses TRBV9 and TRBJ1-1, with no clear D. Trimming pared 2 bases from V and 2 bases from J, leaving 7 bases between. This CDR3 has 13 amino acids. The germline CDR1 and CDR2 sequences are SGDLS and YYNGEE. The CDR3 protein is CASSVHGNTEAFF. The CDR3 region has the DNA TGTGCCAGCAGCGTTCATGGAAACACTGAAGCTTTCTTT.

The V gene is TRBV11-2, the J gene TRBJ2-1, with 7 bases that match TRBD2. The CDR3 is made up of 15 amino acids. Germline V CDR1 and CDR2: SGHAT, FQNNGV. The junction had 5 bases not matched to a gene; V was cut back by 2 bases and J by 4 bases. CDR3 nucleotides: TGTGCCAGCAGCTTACGCGGGAGAGTGTACAATGAGCAGTTCTTC. This encodes CASSLRGRVYNEQFF.

This clone appeared once. CDR3 loop: CASSYGDRLSNVLTF. The CDR3, as DNA: TGTGCCAGCAGTTACGGGGACAGATTATCCAACGTCCTGACTTTC. This rearrangement joins TRBV6-5 to TRBJ2-6, with 7 positions matching TRBD1. Germline CDR1 MNHEY, CDR2 SVGAGI. The CDR3 is 15 residues long. Germline trimming cut 2 bases from V and 8 bases from J; bases unmatched to any gene: 6.